The rows below give T cell receptor beta chains drawn from one sample of a study of blood T cell repertoires in COVID-19. Sequencing was performed with immunoSEQ multiplex PCR; in TCRdb, only in-frame clones are kept and a portion is missing. The data hold around 230,000 clones, with about nine tenths observed a single time. The sample consisted of peripheral blood. The receptor source for this set is a man aged 55-75 years who had recovered from COVID-19. Both conserved end residues are trimmed from each CDR3. The order of the fields is clone size, J gene, V gene, CDR3 protein. Clone size is stated in some rows and not others, as once, few, many or a class when expanded.

clone_size: .; j_call: TRBJ2-3; v_call: TRBV5-1; cdr3_aa: ASSLSPVASDTQY
clone_size: .; j_call: TRBJ1-1; v_call: TRBV7-9; cdr3_aa: ASSQTGNTEAF
clone_size: .; j_call: TRBJ1-6; v_call: TRBV13; cdr3_aa: ASSFSILRPTGSNSPLH
clone_size: .; j_call: TRBJ2-5; v_call: TRBV9; cdr3_aa: ASSDAGGVTQY
clone_size: .; j_call: TRBJ1-1; v_call: TRBV11-2; cdr3_aa: ASSFRGGIMTEAF
clone_size: .; j_call: TRBJ2-7; v_call: TRBV3-1/TRBV3-2; cdr3_aa: ASSQEGWGTGIYEQY
clone_size: .; j_call: TRBJ2-3; v_call: TRBV6-5; cdr3_aa: ASSYSRTSGDTQY
clone_size: .; j_call: TRBJ2-1; v_call: TRBV6-6; cdr3_aa: ASSSISYNEQF
clone_size: .; j_call: TRBJ1-5; v_call: TRBV12-5; cdr3_aa: ASGLVMSRGPYSNQPQH
clone_size: .; j_call: TRBJ2-1; v_call: TRBV9; cdr3_aa: ASSFQGFSYNEQF
clone_size: .; j_call: TRBJ2-3; v_call: TRBV5-1; cdr3_aa: ASSQGLVFDTQY
clone_size: .; j_call: TRBJ2-3; v_call: TRBV5-1; cdr3_aa: ASSSGQGVPDTQY
clone_size: .; j_call: TRBJ1-5; v_call: TRBV30; cdr3_aa: AWSAGNQPQH
clone_size: once; j_call: TRBJ2-1; v_call: TRBV4-2; cdr3_aa: ASSQEVRVTLYNEQF
clone_size: .; j_call: TRBJ1-2; v_call: TRBV5-5; cdr3_aa: ASSSTYSLNYGYT
clone_size: .; j_call: TRBJ2-7; v_call: TRBV6-6; cdr3_aa: ASSYSRQAYEQY